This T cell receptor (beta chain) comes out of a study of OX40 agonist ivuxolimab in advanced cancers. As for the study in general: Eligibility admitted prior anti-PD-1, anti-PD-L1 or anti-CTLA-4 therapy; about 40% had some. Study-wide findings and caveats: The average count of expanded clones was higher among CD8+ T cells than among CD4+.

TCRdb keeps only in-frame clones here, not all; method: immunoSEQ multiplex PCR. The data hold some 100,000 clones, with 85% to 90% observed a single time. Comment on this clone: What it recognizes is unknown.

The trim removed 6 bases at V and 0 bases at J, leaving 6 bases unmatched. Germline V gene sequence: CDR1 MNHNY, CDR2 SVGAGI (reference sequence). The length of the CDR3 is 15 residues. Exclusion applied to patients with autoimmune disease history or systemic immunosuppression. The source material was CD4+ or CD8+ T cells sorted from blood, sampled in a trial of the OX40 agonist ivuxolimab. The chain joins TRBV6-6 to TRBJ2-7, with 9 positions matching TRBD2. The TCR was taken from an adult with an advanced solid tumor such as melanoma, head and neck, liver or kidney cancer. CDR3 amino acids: CASRTGSGSSYEQYF. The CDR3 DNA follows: TGTGCCAGCAGGACGGGTAGCGGGAGCTCCTACGAGCAGTACTTC.